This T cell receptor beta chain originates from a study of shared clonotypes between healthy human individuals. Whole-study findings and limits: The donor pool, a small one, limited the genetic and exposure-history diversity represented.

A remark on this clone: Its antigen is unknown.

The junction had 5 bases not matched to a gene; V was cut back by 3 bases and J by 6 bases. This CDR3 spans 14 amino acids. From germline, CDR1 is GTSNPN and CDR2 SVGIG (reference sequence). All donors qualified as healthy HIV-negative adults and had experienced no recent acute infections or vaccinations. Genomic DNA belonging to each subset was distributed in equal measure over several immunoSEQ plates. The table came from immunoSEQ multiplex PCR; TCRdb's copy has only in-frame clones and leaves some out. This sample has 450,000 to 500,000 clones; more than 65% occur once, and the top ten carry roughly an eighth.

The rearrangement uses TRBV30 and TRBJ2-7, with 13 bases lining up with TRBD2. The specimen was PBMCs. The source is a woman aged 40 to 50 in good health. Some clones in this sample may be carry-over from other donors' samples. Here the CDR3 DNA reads TGTGCCTGGAGACTAGCGGGAGGGCCCCGCGAGCAGTACTTC. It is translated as CAWRLAGGPREQYF.